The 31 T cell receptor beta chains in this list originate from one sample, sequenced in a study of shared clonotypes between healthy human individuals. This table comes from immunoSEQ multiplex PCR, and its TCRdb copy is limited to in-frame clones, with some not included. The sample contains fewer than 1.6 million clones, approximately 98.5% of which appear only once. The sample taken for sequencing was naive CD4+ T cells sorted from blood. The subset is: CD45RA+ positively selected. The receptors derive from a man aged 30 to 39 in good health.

The DNA for the CDR3 is TGTGCCAGCACTAGCGGCAGGGAGCAGTTCTTC. This translates into CASTSGREQFF. The genes are TRBV28 and TRBJ2-1; 7 bases align to TRBD2. V was clipped by 7 bases and J by 10 bases; unmatched bases: 4. The germline V gene has CDR1 MDHEN and CDR2 SYDVKM. This CDR3 has 11 amino acids.

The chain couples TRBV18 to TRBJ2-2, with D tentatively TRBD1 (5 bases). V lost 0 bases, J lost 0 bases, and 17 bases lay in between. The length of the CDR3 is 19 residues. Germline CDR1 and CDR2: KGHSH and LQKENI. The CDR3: CASSPPLGRLNANTGELFF. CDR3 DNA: TGTGCCAGCTCACCACCGTTGGGGCGCCTAAACGCGAACACCGGGGAGCTGTTTTTT.

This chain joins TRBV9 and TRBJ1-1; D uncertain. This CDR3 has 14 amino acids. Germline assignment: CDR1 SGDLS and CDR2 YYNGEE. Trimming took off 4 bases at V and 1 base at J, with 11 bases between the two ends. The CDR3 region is CASSRTGGNTEAFF. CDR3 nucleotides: TGTGCCAGCAGCAGAACGGGCGGGAACACTGAAGCTTTCTTT.

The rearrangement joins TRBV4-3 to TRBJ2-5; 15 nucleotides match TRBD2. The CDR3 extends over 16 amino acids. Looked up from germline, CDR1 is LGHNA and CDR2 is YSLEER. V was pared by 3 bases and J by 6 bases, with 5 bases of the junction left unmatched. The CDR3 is CASSHRGTSGRKTQYF. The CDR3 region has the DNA TGCGCCAGCAGCCACCGAGGGACTAGCGGGAGGAAGACCCAGTACTTC.

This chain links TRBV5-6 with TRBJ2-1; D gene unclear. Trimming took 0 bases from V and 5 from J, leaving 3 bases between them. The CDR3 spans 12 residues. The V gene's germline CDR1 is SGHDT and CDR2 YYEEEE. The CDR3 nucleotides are TGTGCCAGCAGCTTGGTGCACAATGAGCAGTTCTTC. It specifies CASSLVHNEQFF. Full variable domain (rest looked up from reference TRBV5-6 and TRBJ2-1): DAGVTQSPTHLIKTRGQQVTLRCSPKSGHDTVSWYQQALGQGPQFIFQYYEEEERQRGNFPDRFSGHQFPNYSSELNVNALLLGDSALYLCASSLVHNEQFFGPGTRLTVL.

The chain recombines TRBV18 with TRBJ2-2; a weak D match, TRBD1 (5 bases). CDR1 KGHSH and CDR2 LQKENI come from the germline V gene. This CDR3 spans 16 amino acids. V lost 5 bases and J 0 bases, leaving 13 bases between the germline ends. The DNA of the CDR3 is TGTGCCAGCTCAGCTCAGGGTCCCTCGAACACCGGGGAGCTGTTTTTT. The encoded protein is CASSAQGPSNTGELFF.

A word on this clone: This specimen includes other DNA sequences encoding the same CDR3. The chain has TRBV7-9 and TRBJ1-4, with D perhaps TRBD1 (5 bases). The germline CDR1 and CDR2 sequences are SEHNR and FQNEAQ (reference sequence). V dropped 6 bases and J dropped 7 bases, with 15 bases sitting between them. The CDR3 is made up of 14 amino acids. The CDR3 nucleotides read TGTGCCAGCAGTCCAACAGGTTTCGGTGAAAAACTGTTTTTT. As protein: CASSPTGFGEKLFF.

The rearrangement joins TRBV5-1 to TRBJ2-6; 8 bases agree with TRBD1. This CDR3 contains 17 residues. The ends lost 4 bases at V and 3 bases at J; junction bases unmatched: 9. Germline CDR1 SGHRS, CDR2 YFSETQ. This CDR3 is CASSVGQGDFGANVLTF. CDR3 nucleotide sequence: TGCGCCAGCAGCGTAGGACAGGGAGATTTTGGGGCCAACGTCCTGACTTTC.

CDR3 nucleotide sequence: TGCAGCGTTGAATGGGGACAGGGAAGAGCTTTCTTT. As protein: CSVEWGQGRAFF. The V gene is TRBV29-1, the J gene TRBJ1-1; 9 bases align to TRBD1. Trimming at V came to 2 bases and at J to 10 bases, leaving 5 bases not matched to a gene. The CDR3 sequence is 12 residues long. Germline loops: CDR1 SQVTM, CDR2 ANQGSEA.

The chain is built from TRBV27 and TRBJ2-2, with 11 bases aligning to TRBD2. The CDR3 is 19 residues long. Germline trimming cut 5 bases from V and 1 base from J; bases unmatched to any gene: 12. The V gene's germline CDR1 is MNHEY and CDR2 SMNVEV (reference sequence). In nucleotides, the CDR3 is TGTGCCAGCAGTCTACCCCCAGCCGGGACTAGCGGGAACACCGGGGAGCTGTTTTTT. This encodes CASSLPPAGTSGNTGELFF.

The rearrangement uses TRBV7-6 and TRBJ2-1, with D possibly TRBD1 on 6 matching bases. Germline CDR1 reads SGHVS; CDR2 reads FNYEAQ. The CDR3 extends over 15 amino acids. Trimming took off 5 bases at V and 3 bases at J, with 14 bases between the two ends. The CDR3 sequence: CASSPRVDSYNEQFF. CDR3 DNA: TGTGCCAGCAGCCCCCGGGTGGACAGCTACAATGAGCAGTTCTTC.

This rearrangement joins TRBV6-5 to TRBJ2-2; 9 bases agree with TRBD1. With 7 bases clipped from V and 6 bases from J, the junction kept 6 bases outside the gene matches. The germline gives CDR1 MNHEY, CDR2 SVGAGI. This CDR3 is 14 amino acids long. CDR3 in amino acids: CASTRDRVSGELFF. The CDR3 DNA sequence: TGTGCCAGCACACGGGACAGGGTGTCCGGGGAGCTGTTTTTT.

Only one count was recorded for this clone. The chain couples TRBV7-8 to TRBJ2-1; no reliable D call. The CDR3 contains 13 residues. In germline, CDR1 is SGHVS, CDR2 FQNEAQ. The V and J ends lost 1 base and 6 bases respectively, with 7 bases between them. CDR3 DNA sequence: TGTGCCAGCAGCTTAGACAGCTTCAATGAGCAGTTCTTC. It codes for CASSLDSFNEQFF.

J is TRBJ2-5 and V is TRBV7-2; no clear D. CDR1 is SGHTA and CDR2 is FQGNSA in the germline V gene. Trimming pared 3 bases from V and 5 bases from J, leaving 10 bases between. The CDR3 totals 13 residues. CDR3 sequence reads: CASSFSERETQYF. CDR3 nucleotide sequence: TGTGCCAGCAGCTTCAGTGAACGGGAGACCCAGTACTTC.

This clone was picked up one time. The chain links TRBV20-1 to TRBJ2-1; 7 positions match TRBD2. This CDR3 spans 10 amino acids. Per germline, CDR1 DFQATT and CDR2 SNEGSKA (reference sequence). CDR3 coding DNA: TGCATGGGGGGGGACAATGAGCAGTTCTTC. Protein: CMGGDNEQFF.

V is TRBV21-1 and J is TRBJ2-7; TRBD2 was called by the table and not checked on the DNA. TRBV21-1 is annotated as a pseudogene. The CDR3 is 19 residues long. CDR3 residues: CASSKVHWTPRNISYEQYF. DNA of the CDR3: TGTGCCAGCAGCAAAGTTCACTGGACTCCTAGGAACATCTCCTACGAGCAGTACTTC.

The CDR3 spells CASSRGLAQNTGELFF. CDR3 coding DNA: TGCGCCAGCAGCCGGGGACTAGCACAGAACACCGGGGAGCTGTTTTTT. The chain carries TRBV4-3 and TRBJ2-2, with 9 bases identical to TRBD2. The ends lost 4 bases at V and 1 base at J; junction bases unmatched: 4. The CDR3 loop spans 16 amino acids. CDR1 is LGHNA and CDR2 is YSLEER in the germline V gene.

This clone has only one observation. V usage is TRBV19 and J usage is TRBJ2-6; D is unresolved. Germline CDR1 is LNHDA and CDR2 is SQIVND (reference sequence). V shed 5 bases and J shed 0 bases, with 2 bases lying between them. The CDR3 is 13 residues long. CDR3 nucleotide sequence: TGTGCCAGTAGTTACTCTGGGGCCAACGTCCTGACTTTC. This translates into CASSYSGANVLTF.

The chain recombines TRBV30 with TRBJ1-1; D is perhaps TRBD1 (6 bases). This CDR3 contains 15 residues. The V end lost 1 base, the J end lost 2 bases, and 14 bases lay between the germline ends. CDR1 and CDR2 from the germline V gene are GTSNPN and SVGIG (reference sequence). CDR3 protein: CAWSATDRLNTEAFF. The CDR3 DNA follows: TGTGCCTGGAGTGCCACCGACAGGCTAAACACTGAAGCTTTCTTT. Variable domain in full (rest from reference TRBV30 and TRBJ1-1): SQTIHQWPATLVQPVGSPLSLECTVEGTSNPNLYWYRQAAGRGLQLLFYSVGIGQISSEVPQNLSASRPQDRQFILSSKKLLLSDSGFYLCAWSATDRLNTEAFFGQGTRLTVV.

DNA for the CDR3: TGTGCCAGCAGCTTCCGGGGCGGGACTAGCGGGACCCCCCCAGATACGCAGTATTTT. As protein: CASSFRGGTSGTPPDTQYF. The chain joins TRBV7-9 to TRBJ2-3; the match to TRBD2 covers 13 bases. The CDR3 is 19 residues long. V gave up 3 bases and J gave up 4 bases; unmatched junction bases: 13. Germline lookup yields CDR1 SEHNR and CDR2 FQNEAQ (reference sequence).

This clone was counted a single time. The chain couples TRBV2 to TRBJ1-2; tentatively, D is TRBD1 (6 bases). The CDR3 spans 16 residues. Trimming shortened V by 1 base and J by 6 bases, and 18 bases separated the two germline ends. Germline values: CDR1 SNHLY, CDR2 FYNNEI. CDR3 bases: TGTGCCAGCAGTGAAGTTCCCCGGACAGATGAGCATGGCTACACCTTC. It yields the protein CASSEVPRTDEHGYTF. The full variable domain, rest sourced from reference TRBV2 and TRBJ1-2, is EPEVTQTPSHQVTQMGQEVILRCVPISNHLYFYWYRQILGQKVEFLVSFYNNEISEKSEIFDDQFSVERPDGSNFTLKIRSTKLEDSAMYFCASSEVPRTDEHGYTFGSGTRLTVV.

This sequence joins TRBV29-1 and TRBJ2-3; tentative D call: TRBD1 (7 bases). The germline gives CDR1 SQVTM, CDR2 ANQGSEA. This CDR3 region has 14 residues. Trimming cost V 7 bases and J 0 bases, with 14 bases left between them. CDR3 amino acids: CSAGGGSSTDTQYF. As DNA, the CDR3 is TGCAGCGCAGGGGGAGGCTCTAGCACAGATACGCAGTATTTT.

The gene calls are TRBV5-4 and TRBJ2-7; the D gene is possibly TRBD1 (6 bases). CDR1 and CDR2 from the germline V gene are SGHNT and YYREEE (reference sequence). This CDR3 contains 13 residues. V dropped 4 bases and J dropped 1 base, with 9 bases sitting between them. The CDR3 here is CASSETGSYEQYF. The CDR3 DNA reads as TGTGCCAGCAGCGAAACAGGGTCCTACGAGCAGTACTTC.

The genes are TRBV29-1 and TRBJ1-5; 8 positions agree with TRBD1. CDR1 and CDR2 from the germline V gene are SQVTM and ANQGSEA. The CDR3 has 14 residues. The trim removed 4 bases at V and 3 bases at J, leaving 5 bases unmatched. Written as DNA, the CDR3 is TGCAGCGTTGGGGGGGACAGGAACAATCAGCCCCAGCATTTT. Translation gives CSVGGDRNNQPQHF.

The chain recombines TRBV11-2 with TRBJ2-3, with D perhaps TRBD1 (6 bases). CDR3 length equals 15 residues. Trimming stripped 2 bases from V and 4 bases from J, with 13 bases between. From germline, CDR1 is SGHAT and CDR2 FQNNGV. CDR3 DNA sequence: TGTGCCAGCAGCTTATCGTCGTCAGGGGCAGATACGCAGTATTTT. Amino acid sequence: CASSLSSSGADTQYF.

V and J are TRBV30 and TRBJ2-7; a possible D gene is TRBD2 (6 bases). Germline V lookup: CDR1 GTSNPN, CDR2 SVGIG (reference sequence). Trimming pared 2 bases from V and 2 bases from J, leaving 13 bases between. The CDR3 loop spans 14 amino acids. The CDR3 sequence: CAWSSWGGTYEQYF. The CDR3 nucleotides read TGTGCCTGGAGTTCCTGGGGAGGAACCTACGAGCAGTACTTC.

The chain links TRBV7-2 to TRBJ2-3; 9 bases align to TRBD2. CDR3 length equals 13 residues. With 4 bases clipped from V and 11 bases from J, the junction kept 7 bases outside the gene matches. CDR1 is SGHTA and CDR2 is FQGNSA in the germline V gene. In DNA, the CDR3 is TGTGCCAGCAGCTCCAGCGGGAGGCTGAAGCAGTATTTT. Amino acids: CASSSSGRLKQYF.

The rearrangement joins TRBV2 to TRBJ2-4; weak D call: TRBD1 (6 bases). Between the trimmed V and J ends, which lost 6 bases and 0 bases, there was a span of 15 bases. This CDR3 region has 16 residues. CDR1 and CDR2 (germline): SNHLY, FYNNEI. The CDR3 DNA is TGTGCCAGCAGCCCCGGACAGCTGTTAGCCAAAAACATTCAGTACTTC. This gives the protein CASSPGQLLAKNIQYF.

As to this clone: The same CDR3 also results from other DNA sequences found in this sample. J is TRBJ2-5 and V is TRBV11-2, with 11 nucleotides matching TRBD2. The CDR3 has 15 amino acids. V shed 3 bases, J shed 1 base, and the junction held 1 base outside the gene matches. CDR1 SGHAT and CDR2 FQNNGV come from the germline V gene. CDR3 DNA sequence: TGTGCCAGCAGCTTGGGACTAGCGGTCCAAGAGACCCAGTACTTC. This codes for CASSLGLAVQETQYF. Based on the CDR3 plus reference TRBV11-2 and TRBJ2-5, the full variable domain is EAGVAQSPRYKIIEKRQSVAFWCNPISGHATLYWYQQILGQGPKLLIQFQNNGVVDDSQLPKDRFSAERLKGVDSTLKIQPAKLEDSAVYLCASSLGLAVQETQYFGPGTRLLVL.

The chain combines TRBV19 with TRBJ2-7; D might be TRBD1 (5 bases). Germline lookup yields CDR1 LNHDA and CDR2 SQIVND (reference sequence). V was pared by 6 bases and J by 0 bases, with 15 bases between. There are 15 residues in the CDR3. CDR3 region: CASSPPGRASYEQYF. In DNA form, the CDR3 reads TGTGCCAGTAGCCCCCCTGGCAGGGCCTCCTACGAGCAGTACTTC. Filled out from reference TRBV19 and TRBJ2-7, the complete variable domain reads DGGITQSPKYLFRKEGQNVTLSCEQNLNHDAMYWYRQDPGQGLRLIYYSQIVNDFQKGDIAEGYSVSREKKESFPLTVTSAQKNPTAFYLCASSPPGRASYEQYFGPGTRLTVT.

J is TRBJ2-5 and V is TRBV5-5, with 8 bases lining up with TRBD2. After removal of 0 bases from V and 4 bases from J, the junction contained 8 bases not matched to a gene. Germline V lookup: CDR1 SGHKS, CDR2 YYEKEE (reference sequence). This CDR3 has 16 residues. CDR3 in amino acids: CASSLASGGPVETQYF. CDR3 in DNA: TGTGCCAGCAGCTTGGCCAGCGGGGGACCGGTAGAGACCCAGTACTTC.